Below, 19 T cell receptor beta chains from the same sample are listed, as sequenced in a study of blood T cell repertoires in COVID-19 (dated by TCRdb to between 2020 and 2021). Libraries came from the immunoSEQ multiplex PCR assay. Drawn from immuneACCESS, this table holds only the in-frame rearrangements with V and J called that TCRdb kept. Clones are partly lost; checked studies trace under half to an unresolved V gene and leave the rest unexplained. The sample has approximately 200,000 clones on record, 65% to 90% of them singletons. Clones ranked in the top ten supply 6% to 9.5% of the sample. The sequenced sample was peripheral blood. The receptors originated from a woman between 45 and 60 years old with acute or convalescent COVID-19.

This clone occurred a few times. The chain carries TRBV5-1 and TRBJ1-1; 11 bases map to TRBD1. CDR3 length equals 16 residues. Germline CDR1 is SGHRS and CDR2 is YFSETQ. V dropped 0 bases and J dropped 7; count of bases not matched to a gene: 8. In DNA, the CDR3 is TGCGCCAGCAGCTTGGAAGGGACAGGGGGGAGGAGTGAAGCTTTCTTT. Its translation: CASSLEGTGGRSEAFF. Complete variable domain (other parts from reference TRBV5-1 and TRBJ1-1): KAGVTQTPRYLIKTRGQQVTLSCSPISGHRSVSWYQQTPGQGLQFLFEYFSETQRNKGNFPGRFSGRQFSNSRSEMNVSTLELGDSALYLCASSLEGTGGRSEAFFGQGTRLTVV.

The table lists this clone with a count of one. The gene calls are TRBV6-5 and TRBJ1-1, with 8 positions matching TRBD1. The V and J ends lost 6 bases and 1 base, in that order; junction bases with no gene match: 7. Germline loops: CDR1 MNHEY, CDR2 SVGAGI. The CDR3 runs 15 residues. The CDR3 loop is CASRRDRPRNTEAFF. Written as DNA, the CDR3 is TGTGCCAGCAGAAGGGACAGGCCCCGGAACACTGAAGCTTTCTTT.

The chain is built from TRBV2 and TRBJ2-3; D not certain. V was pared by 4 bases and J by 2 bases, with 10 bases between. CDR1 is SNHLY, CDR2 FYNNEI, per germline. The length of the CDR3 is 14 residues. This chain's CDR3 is CASSVGPYTDTQYF. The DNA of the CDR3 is TGTGCCAGCAGTGTGGGCCCCTACACAGATACGCAGTATTTT. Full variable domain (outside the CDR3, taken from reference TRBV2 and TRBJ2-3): EPEVTQTPSHQVTQMGQEVILRCVPISNHLYFYWYRQILGQKVEFLVSFYNNEISEKSEIFDDQFSVERPDGSNFTLKIRSTKLEDSAMYFCASSVGPYTDTQYFGPGTRLTVL.

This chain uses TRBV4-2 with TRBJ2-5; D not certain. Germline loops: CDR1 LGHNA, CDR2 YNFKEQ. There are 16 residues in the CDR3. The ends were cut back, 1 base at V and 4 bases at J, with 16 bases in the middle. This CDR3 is CASSQALSPERETQYF. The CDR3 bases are TGTGCCAGCAGCCAAGCATTATCCCCGGAGCGAGAGACCCAGTACTTC.

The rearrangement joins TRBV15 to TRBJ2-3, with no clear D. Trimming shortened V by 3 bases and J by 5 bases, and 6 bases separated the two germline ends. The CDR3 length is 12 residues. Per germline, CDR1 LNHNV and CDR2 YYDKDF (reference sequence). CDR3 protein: CATSRSRDTQYF. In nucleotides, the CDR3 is TGTGCCACCAGCAGGTCCCGAGATACGCAGTATTTT.

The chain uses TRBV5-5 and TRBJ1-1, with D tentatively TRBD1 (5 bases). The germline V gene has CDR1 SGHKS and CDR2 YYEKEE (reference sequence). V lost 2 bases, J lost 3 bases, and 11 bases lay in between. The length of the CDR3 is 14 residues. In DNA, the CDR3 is TGTGCCAGCAGCTTTAGTGTAGGGGACACTGAAGCTTTCTTT. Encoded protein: CASSFSVGDTEAFF. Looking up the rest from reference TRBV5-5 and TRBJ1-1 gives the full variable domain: DAGVTQSPTHLIKTRGQQVTLRCSPISGHKSVSWYQQVLGQGPQFIFQYYEKEERGRGNFPDRFSARQFPNYSSELNVNALLLGDSALYLCASSFSVGDTEAFFGQGTRLTVV.

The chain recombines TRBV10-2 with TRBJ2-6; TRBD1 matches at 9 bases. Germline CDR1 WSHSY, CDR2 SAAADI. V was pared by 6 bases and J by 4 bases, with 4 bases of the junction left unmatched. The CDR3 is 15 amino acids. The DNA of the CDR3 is TGCGCCAGCAGCGACAGGGGGGCCGGGGCCAACGTCCTGACTTTC. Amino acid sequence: CASSDRGAGANVLTF.

Written as DNA, the CDR3 is TGCGCCAGCAGCATGAGGGGACAGCTGAACACCGGGGAGCTGTTTTTT. It translates to CASSMRGQLNTGELFF. This chain joins TRBV5-1 and TRBJ2-2; 7 positions agree with TRBD1. The germline gives CDR1 SGHRS, CDR2 YFSETQ. V trimming: 4 bases; J trimming: 1 base; junction bases outside the gene matches: 7. CDR3 length equals 16 residues.

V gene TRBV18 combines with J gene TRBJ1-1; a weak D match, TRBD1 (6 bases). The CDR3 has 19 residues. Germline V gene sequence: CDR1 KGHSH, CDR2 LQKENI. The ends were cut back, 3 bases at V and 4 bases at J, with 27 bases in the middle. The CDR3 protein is CASSPASQMGGRGSTEAFF. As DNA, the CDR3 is TGTGCCAGCTCACCTGCTTCCCAAATGGGGGGGCGAGGTAGCACTGAAGCTTTCTTT.

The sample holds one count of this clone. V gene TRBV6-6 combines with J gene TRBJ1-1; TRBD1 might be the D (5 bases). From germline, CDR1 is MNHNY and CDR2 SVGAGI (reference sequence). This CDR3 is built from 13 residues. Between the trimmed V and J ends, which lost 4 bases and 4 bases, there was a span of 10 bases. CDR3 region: CASSSRGSTEAFF. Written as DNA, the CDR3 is TGTGCCAGCAGTTCAAGGGGAAGCACTGAAGCTTTCTTT.

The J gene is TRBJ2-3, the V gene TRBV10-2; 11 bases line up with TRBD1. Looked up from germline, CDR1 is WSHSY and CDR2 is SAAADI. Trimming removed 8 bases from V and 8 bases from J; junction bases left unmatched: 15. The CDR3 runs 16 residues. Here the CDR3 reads CASEISGQGASVTQYF. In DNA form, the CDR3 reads TGCGCCAGCGAAATCTCAGGACAGGGGGCGTCGGTTACGCAGTATTTT.

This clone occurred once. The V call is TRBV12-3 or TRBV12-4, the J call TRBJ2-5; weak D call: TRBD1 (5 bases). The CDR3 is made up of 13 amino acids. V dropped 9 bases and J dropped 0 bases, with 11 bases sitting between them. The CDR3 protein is CASKGAYQETQYF. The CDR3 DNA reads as TGTGCCAGTAAAGGGGCGTACCAAGAGACCCAGTACTTC.

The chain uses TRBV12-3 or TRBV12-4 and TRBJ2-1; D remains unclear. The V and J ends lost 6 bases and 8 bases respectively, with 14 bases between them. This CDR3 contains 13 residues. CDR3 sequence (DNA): TGTGCCAGCAGGACAATCCCCATGCATGAGCAGTTCTTC. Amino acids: CASRTIPMHEQFF.

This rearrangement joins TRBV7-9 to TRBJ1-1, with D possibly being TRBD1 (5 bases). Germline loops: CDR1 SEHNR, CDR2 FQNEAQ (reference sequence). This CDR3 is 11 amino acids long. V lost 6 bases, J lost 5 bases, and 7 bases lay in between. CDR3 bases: TGTGCCAGCAGGCAGGGAACTGAAGCTTTCTTT. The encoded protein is CASRQGTEAFF. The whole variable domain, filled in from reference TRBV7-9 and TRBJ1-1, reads DTGVSQNPRHKITKRGQNVTFRCDPISEHNRLYWYRQTLGQGPEFLTYFQNEAQLEKSRLLSDRFSAERPKGSFSTLEIQRTEQGDSAMYLCASRQGTEAFFGQGTRLTVV.

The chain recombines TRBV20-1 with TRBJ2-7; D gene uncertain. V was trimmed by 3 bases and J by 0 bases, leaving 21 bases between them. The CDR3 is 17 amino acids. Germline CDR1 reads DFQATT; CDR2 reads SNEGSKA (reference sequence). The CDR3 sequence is CSASGLLTQVLSYEQYF. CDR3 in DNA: TGCAGTGCTAGTGGCCTGCTCACGCAGGTGCTCTCCTACGAGCAGTACTTC.

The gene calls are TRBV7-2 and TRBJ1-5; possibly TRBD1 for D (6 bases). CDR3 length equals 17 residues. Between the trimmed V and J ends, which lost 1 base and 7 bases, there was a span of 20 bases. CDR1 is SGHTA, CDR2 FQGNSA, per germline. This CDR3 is CASSLVLGRGIGQPQHF. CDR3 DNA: TGTGCCAGCAGCTTAGTACTGGGCAGGGGAATTGGGCAGCCCCAGCATTTT. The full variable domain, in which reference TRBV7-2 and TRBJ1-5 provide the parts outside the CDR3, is GAGVSQSPSNKVTEKGKDVELRCDPISGHTALYWYRQSLGQGLEFLIYFQGNSAPDKSGLPSDRFSAERTGGSVSTLTIQRTQQEDSAVYLCASSLVLGRGIGQPQHFGDGTRLSIL.

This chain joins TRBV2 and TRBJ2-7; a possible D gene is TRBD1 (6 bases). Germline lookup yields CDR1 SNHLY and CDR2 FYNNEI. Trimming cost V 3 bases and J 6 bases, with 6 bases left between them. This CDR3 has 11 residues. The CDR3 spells CASSEDSEQYF. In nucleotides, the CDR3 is TGTGCCAGCAGTGAGGACAGCGAGCAGTACTTC.

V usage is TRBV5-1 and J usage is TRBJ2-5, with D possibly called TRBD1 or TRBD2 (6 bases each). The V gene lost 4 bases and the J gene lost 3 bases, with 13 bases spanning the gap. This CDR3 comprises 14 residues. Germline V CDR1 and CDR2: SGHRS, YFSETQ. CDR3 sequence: CASSLAGHEETQYF. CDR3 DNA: TGCGCCAGCAGCCTGGCGGGACACGAAGAGACCCAGTACTTC.

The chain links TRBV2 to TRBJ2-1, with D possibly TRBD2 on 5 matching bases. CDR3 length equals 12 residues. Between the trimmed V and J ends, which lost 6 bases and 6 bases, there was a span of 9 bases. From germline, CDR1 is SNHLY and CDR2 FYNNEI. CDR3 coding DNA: TGTGCCAGCAGGGATCTAGCCAATGAGCAGTTCTTC. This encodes CASRDLANEQFF.